This TCR beta chain was sequenced for a study of CD8+ T cells in alopecia areata. The wider study: Tofacitinib administration persisted for 6 to 18 months, succeeded by 6 months off drug.

Study-wide points: For lesional scalp, especially alopecia totalis/universalis, clonality was higher than in normal scalp.

This clone has a handful of counts. Its antigen is as yet unknown. RNA was extracted and reverse transcribed into cDNA as the sequencing template. Sequenced by immunoSEQ multiplex PCR; TCRdb stores in-frame clones only, minus some. Among about 210,000 clones listed, 40% to 55% were seen once. Treatment reported: oral pan-JAK inhibitor, 5-10 mg twice daily. CD4+ and CD8+ T cells were sorted from PBMCs stained for CD3, CD4 and CD8. The length of the CDR3 is 14 residues. The ends lost 4 bases at V and 6 bases at J; junction bases unmatched: 9. In germline, CDR1 is GTSNPN, CDR2 SVGIG (reference sequence). The J gene is TRBJ2-3, the V gene TRBV30; 8 bases agree with TRBD1. The source is a human donor with alopecia areata. Sequenced here: CD4+ T cells sorted from blood, sampled between weeks 36 and 40, from a patient treated with tofacitinib. The CDR3 here is CAWTRSGGKDTQYF. For the CDR3, the DNA is TGTGCCTGGACCCGATCAGGGGGCAAGGATACGCAGTATTTT.